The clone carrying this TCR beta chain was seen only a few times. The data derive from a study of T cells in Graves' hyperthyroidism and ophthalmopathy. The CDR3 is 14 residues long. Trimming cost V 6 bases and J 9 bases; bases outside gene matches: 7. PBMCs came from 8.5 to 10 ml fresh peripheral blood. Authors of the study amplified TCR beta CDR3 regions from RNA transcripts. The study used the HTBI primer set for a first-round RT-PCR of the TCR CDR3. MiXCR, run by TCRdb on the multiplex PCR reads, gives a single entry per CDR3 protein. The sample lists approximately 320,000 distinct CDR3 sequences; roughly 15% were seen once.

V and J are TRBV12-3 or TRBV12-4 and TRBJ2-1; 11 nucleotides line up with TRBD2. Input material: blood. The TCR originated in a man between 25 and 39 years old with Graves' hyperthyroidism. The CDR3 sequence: CASSLGLADGEQFF. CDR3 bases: TGTGCCAGCAGCCTGGGACTAGCGGACGGTGAGCAGTTCTTC.